There are many counts of the clone carrying this T cell receptor (beta chain). The sample originates from a study of T-cell reconstitution after alpha-beta-depleted transplantation in children. Unique molecular identifiers featured in how the TCRbeta library was prepared. MiXCR was run by TCRdb on the PCR reads, yielding one entry per CDR3 protein. Among 440,000 or so distinct CDR3 sequences, 11% were seen once, and the ten largest hold 5% to 6.5%. The sequence derives from a human donor who donated a stem cell graft to a child with acute myeloid leukemia. The sample was PBMCs from the stem cell graft donor, taken from the stem cell graft.

The CDR3 nucleotides read TGCGCCAGCAGCTTGGACAGGGCCACCGGGGAGCTGTTTTTT. This encodes CASSLDRATGELFF. This rearrangement joins TRBV5-1 to TRBJ2-2, with a possible D match to TRBD1 (6 bases). Germline CDR1 reads SGHRS; CDR2 reads YFSETQ. V was cut by 0 bases and J by 4 bases, with 7 bases left in between. CDR3 length equals 14 residues.